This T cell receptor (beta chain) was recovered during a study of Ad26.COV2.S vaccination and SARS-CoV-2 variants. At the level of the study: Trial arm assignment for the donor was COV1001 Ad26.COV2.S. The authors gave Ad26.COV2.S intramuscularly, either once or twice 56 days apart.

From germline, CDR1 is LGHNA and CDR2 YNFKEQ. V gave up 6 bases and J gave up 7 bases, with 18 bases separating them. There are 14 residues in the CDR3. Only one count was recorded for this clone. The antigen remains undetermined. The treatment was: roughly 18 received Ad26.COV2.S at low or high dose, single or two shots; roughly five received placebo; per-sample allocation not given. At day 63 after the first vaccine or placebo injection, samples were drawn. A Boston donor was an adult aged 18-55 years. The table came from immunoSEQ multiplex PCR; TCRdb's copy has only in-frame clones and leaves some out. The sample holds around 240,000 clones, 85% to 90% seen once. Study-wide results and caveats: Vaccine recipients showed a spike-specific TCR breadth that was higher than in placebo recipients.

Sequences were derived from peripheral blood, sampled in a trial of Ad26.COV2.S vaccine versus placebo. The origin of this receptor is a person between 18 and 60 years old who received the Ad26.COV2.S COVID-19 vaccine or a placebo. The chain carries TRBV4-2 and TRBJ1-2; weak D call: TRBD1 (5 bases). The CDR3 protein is CASRPTGTFVGYTF. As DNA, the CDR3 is TGTGCCAGCAGACCCACCGGGACCTTCGTTGGCTACACCTTC.